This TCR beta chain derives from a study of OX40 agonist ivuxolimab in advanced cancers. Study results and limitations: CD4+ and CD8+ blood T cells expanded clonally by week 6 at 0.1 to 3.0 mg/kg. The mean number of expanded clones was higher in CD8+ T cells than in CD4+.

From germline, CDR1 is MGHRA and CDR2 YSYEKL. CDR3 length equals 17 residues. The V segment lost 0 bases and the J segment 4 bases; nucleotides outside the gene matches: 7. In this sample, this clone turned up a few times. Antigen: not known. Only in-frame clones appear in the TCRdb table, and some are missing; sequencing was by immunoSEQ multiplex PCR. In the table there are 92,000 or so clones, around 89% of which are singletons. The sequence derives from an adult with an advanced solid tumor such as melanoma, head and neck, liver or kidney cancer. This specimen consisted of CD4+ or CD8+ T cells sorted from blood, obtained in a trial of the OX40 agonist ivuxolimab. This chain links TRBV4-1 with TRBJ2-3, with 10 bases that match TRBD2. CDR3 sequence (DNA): TGCGCCAGCAGCCAAGACCCTAGCGGGAGTTTATCAGATACGCAGTATTTT. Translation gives CASSQDPSGSLSDTQYF.